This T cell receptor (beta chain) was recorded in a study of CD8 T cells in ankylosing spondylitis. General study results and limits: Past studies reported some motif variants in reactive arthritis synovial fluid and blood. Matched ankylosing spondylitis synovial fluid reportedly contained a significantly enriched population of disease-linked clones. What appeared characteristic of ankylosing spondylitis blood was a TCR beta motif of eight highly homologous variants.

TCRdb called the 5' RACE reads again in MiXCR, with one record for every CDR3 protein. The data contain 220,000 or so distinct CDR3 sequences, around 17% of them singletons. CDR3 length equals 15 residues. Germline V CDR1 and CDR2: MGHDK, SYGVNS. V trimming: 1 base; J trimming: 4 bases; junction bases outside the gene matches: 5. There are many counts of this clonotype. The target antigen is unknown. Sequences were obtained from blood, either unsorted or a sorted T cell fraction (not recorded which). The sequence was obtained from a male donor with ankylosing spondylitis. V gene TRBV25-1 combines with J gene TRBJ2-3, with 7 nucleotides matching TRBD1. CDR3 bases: TGTGCCAGCAGTGAATGGAGGCAGGGGGCAGATACGCAGTATTTT. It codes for CASSEWRQGADTQYF.